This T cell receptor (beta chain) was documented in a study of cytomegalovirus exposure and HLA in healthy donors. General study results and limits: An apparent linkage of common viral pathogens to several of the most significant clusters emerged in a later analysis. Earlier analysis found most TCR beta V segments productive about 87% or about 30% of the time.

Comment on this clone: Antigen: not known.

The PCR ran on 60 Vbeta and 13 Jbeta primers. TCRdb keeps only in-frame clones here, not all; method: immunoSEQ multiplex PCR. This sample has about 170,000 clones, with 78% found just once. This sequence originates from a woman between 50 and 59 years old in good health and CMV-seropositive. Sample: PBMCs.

Written as DNA, the CDR3 is TGTGCCAGCACCTTGAGGACAGGGCGCACAGATACGCAGTATTTT. Encoded protein: CASTLRTGRTDTQYF. This sequence joins TRBV11-1 and TRBJ2-3; TRBD1 matches 8 bases. Losses at the gene ends were 7 bases for V and 1 base for J; bases not matched to a gene: 7. The length of the CDR3 is 15 residues. Germline CDR1 SGHAT, CDR2 FQDESV (reference sequence).